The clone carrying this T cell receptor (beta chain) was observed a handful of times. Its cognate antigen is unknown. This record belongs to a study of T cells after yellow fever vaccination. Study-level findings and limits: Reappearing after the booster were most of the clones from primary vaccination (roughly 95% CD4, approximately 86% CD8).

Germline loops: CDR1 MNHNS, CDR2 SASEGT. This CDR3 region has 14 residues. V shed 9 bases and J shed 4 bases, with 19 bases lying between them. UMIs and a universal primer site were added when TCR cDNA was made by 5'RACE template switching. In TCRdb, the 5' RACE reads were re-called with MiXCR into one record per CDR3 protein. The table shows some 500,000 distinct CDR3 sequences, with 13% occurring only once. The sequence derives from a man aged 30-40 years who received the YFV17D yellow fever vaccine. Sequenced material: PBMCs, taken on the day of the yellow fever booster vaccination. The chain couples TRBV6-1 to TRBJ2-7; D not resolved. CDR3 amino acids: CASSSDGATYEQYF. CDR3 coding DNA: TGTGCCAGTTCCTCCGATGGAGCTACTTACGAGCAGTACTTC.